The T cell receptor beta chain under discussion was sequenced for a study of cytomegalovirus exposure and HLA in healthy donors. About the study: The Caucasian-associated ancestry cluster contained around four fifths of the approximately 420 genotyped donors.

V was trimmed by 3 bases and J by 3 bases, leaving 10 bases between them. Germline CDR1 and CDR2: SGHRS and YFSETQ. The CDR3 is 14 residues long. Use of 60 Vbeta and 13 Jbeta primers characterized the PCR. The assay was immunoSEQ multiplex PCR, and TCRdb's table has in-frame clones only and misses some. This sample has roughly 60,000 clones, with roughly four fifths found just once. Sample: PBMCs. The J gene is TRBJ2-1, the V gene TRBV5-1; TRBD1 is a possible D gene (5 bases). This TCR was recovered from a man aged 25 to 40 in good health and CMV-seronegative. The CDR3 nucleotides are TGCGCCAGCAGCTCCGCGACAGACTACAATGAGCAGTTCTTC. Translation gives CASSSATDYNEQFF.